These 4 T cell receptor beta chains originate from one sample sequenced in a study of T cells in Graves' hyperthyroidism and ophthalmopathy. TCR beta CDR3 sequences were amplified from RNA transcripts. The HTBI set primed first-round TCR CDR3 RT-PCR. TCRdb reanalysed the multiplex PCR reads using MiXCR and keeps one entry per CDR3 protein. The sample yields some 600,000 distinct CDR3 sequences, roughly 13% seen once. Specimen: blood. The receptors come from a woman in her thirties with Graves' hyperthyroidism that later progressed to Graves' ophthalmopathy.

The rearrangement joins TRBV11-2 to TRBJ2-3; 9 bases line up with TRBD1. With 4 bases clipped from V and 3 bases from J, the junction kept 5 bases outside the gene matches. CDR1 SGHAT and CDR2 FQNNGV come from the germline V gene. The CDR3 consists of 15 residues. The DNA for the CDR3 is TGTGCCAGCAGCTGGGGACAGGGAAGGACAGATACGCAGTATTTT. Amino acid sequence: CASSWGQGRTDTQYF.

This clonotype was detected ten times or more. The chain carries TRBV11-2 and TRBJ2-6, with 9 bases lining up with TRBD1. V was clipped by 3 bases and J by 0 bases; unmatched bases: 12. Germline V gene data show CDR1 as SGHAT and CDR2 as FQNNGV. The CDR3 has 20 amino acids. In DNA, the CDR3 is TGTGCCAGCAGCTTTCGACAGGGGGGGAACCGGATCTCTGGGGCCAACGTCCTGACTTTC. This translates into CASSFRQGGNRISGANVLTF.

The chain links TRBV13 to TRBJ2-7, with 14 bases matching TRBD2. The CDR3 is 15 amino acids. In germline, CDR1 is PRHDT, CDR2 FYEKMQ (reference sequence). Trimming removed 5 bases from V and 5 bases from J; junction bases left unmatched: 5. The CDR3 nucleotides read TGTGCCAGCAGCCGGACTAGCGGGAGGCCCCACGAGCAGTACTTC. This codes for CASSRTSGRPHEQYF.

In its sample, this clonotype was seen many times. DNA of the CDR3: TGTGCCAGCAGCAGTACAGGGGTGAACTATGGCTACACCTTC. Residues: CASSSTGVNYGYTF. This chain connects TRBV7-2 to TRBJ1-2; TRBD1 aligns across 7 bases. The V segment lost 5 bases and the J segment 2 bases; nucleotides outside the gene matches: 5. The CDR3 is made up of 14 amino acids. Germline CDR1 reads SGHTA; CDR2 reads FQGNSA.